The present entry profiles one TCR beta chain with its context. Its target is unknown. There are 15 residues in the CDR3. The V gene's germline CDR1 is SNHLY and CDR2 FYNNEI. Unmatched junction bases numbered 9, after V lost 6 bases and J lost 2 bases. The authors ran a second PCR of roughly 6 to 12 cycles using a sample-barcoded 5' primer and a J-beta primer mix. TCRdb re-called the 5' RACE reads with MiXCR, one entry per CDR3 protein. The sample carries over 600,000 distinct CDR3 sequences, more than 20% recorded once. The data belong to a study of blood T cells in healthy people across ages. Study-level points and caveats: A greater number of naive CD4+ cells and higher diversity distinguished long-lived donors from aged donors.

This chain joins TRBV2 and TRBJ1-2; TRBD1 matches at 7 bases. The TCR sequence derives from a man between 70 and 80 years old in good health. Sequencing used blood. This chain's CDR3 is CASSATGVGNYGYTF. In nucleotides, the CDR3 is TGTGCCAGCAGCGCAACAGGGGTGGGCAACTATGGCTACACCTTC.